The 28 T cell receptor beta chains in this list originate from one sample, sequenced in a study of T cells in Graves' hyperthyroidism and ophthalmopathy. Researchers amplified the TCR beta CDR3 regions from RNA transcripts. A set of HTBI primers served as the primers for a first-round RT-PCR of the TCR CDR3. MiXCR was run by TCRdb on the multiplex PCR reads, yielding one entry per CDR3 protein. Of around 350,000 distinct CDR3 sequences in the sample, about 20% were seen once. Sequencing was done on a sample of blood. The receptors derive from a woman aged 18 to 35 with Graves' hyperthyroidism.

In its sample, this clonotype was seen a few times. V and J are TRBV20-1 and TRBJ2-2; TRBD1 matches at 7 bases. This CDR3 is built from 15 residues. Germline V gene lookup returns CDR1 DFQATT and CDR2 SNEGSKA (reference sequence). V lost 1 base to trimming and J lost 9 bases; unmatched junction nucleotides: 11. CDR3 loop: CSARASRGFPRELFF. CDR3 DNA: TGCAGTGCTAGAGCAAGCAGGGGGTTTCCCCGGGAGCTGTTTTTT.

This clonotype was found many times. The chain couples TRBV9 to TRBJ2-2; D possibly corresponds to TRBD1 (6 bases). The CDR3 is made up of 15 amino acids. CDR1 is SGDLS, CDR2 YYNGEE, per germline. The V gene lost 3 bases and the J gene lost 5 bases, with 14 bases spanning the gap. CDR3 sequence (DNA): TGTGCCAGCAGCGAGCGGACAGTCGGGACCGGGGAGCTGTTTTTT. It encodes CASSERTVGTGELFF.

This clonotype was recorded at least ten times. A single base separates this from a much larger clone, so it may be a read error. DNA for the CDR3: TGCAGTGCCTTCCCCTCCCGGGGAAGCTCCTACGAGCAGTACTTC. As protein: CSAFPSRGSSYEQYF. This sequence joins TRBV20-1 and TRBJ2-7; maybe TRBD2 (5 bases). The V gene's germline CDR1 is DFQATT and CDR2 SNEGSKA (reference sequence). CDR3 length: 15 residues. Trimming removed 6 bases at V and 0 bases at J, with 18 bases between.

This clonotype was seen at least ten times. The chain recombines TRBV20-1 with TRBJ1-2; a weak D match, TRBD1 (5 bases). The CDR3 covers 11 residues. Germline V lookup: CDR1 DFQATT, CDR2 SNEGSKA (reference sequence). The V gene lost 5 bases and the J gene lost 2 bases, with 6 bases spanning the gap. The CDR3 sequence: CSAAGNYGYTF. CDR3 bases: TGCAGTGCTGCAGGGAACTATGGCTACACCTTC.

This clonotype was counted at least ten times. The chain couples TRBV7-9 to TRBJ1-5, with D possibly matching TRBD1 (5 bases). Germline V gives CDR1 SEHNR, CDR2 FQNEAQ (reference sequence). The CDR3 is 15 amino acids. Trimming removed 5 bases at V and 7 bases at J, with 18 bases between. CDR3 residues: CASSPQRWRGQPQHF. The CDR3 DNA follows: TGTGCCAGCAGCCCACAAAGGTGGAGGGGCCAGCCCCAGCATTTT.

This clonotype has at least ten counts. The chain links TRBV20-1 to TRBJ2-5; no clear D. The CDR3 runs 14 residues. Germline-derived CDR1 and CDR2 are DFQATT and SNEGSKA (reference sequence). Trimming pared 1 base from V and 0 bases from J, leaving 9 bases between. Written as DNA, the CDR3 is TGCAGTGCTAGAGTCCGCGTCGACCAAGAGACCCAGTACTTC. Its protein product is CSARVRVDQETQYF.

This clonotype was recorded at least ten times. This chain links TRBV2 with TRBJ2-5, with D possibly TRBD2 on 7 matching bases. Trimming stripped 6 bases from V and 6 bases from J, with 14 bases between. Germline CDR1 reads SNHLY; CDR2 reads FYNNEI. The CDR3 runs 13 residues. CDR3 protein: CASRPGGAQTQYF. The CDR3 DNA sequence: TGTGCCAGCAGACCGGGGGGCGCCCAGACCCAGTACTTC.

This clonotype was detected a few times. The chain combines TRBV12-3 or TRBV12-4 with TRBJ2-5; 10 positions match TRBD2. This CDR3 spans 18 amino acids. V shed 3 bases and J 0 bases; nucleotides not matched to a gene: 10. This CDR3 is CASSLVAGGPTYQETQYF. CDR3 DNA sequence: TGTGCCAGCAGTTTGGTAGCGGGGGGCCCTACGTACCAAGAGACCCAGTACTTC.

The sample holds one count of this clonotype. The chain recombines TRBV11-2 with TRBJ2-6; D tentatively fits TRBD1 or TRBD2 (5 bases each). The CDR3 runs to 17 residues. V dropped 7 bases and J dropped 2 bases, with 18 bases sitting between them. CDR1 and CDR2 (germline): SGHAT, FQNNGV. CDR3 bases: TGTGCCAGCAACCCTCTTTCAGGGAGCGCTGGGGCCAACGTCCTGACTTTC. It specifies CASNPLSGSAGANVLTF.

The table lists this clonotype with many counts. The chain has TRBV27 and TRBJ1-1; no clear D. Trimming removed 0 bases at V and 4 bases at J, with 12 bases between. The CDR3 loop spans 15 amino acids. Germline V CDR1 and CDR2: MNHEY, SMNVEV (reference sequence). In nucleotides, the CDR3 is TGTGCCAGCAGTTTATCCGGACTGGTTGGCACTGAAGCTTTCTTT. Amino acid sequence: CASSLSGLVGTEAFF.

In this sample, this clonotype turned up many times. The J gene is TRBJ2-7, the V gene TRBV27; a weak D match, TRBD2 (7 bases). The germline V gene encodes CDR1 MNHEY and CDR2 SMNVEV (reference sequence). This CDR3 is built from 18 residues. V was clipped by 0 bases and J by 1 base, with 19 bases between them. For the CDR3, the DNA is TGTGCCAGCAGTTTATCGGCAGGGGTGATCGGGGGGTCCTACGAGCAGTACTTC. Translation: CASSLSAGVIGGSYEQYF.

This clonotype was seen ten or more times. The chain couples TRBV12-3 or TRBV12-4 to TRBJ2-7; possibly TRBD2 for D (5 bases). The CDR3 has 14 amino acids. V dropped 5 bases and J dropped 2 bases, with 13 bases sitting between them. The CDR3 here is CASSVVRGTYEQYF. The CDR3 DNA sequence: TGTGCCAGCAGTGTGGTTCGGGGTACCTACGAGCAGTACTTC.

The genes are TRBV20-1 and TRBJ2-2; D assignment may be TRBD1 or TRBD2 (6 bases each). Germline-derived CDR1 and CDR2 are DFQATT and SNEGSKA (reference sequence). The V end was cut by 3 bases, the J end by 1 base, with 9 bases between. The CDR3 runs to 14 residues. CDR3 coding DNA: TGCAGTGCTAGTGCGGGACAGAACACCGGGGAGCTGTTTTTT. It encodes CSASAGQNTGELFF.

This clonotype was observed at least ten times. This sequence joins TRBV2 and TRBJ2-3, with D unresolved. V was cut by 2 bases and J by 0 bases, with 9 bases left in between. The CDR3 is made up of 15 amino acids. Germline lookup yields CDR1 SNHLY and CDR2 FYNNEI. Written as DNA, the CDR3 is TGTGCCAGCAGTGAATATCCGAAAAGCACAGATACGCAGTATTTT. This sequence encodes CASSEYPKSTDTQYF.

CDR3 sequence (DNA): TGTGCCAGCAGCCAAGCCGCCTTGGGCGAGCAGTACTTC. As protein: CASSQAALGEQYF. The J gene is TRBJ2-7, the V gene TRBV3-1; unclear D gene. The CDR3 totals 13 residues. Germline-derived CDR1 and CDR2 are LGHDT and YNNKEL (reference sequence). V lost 1 base to trimming and J lost 6 bases, with 10 bases between them.

This clonotype was seen more than once but under ten times. The chain uses TRBV18 and TRBJ2-7, with 9 nucleotides matching TRBD2. CDR1 and CDR2 (germline): KGHSH, LQKENI. V trimming: 6 bases; J trimming: 4 bases; junction bases outside the gene matches: 10. This CDR3 comprises 15 residues. The CDR3 is CASSQGPSGAYEQYF. CDR3 nucleotide sequence: TGTGCCAGCTCCCAGGGACCTAGCGGGGCGTACGAGCAGTACTTC.

This chain uses TRBV4-1 with TRBJ2-7; maybe TRBD1 (5 bases). V lost 0 bases, J lost 2 bases, and 8 bases lay in between. From germline, CDR1 is MGHRA and CDR2 YSYEKL. The CDR3 contains 14 residues. The CDR3 region has the DNA TGCGCCAGCAGCCAAGACAGGGAAGCCTACGAGCAGTACGTC. Translated, it gives CASSQDREAYEQYV.

In its sample, this clonotype was seen many times. The chain employs TRBV24-1 and TRBJ2-2, with TRBD2 identical over 14 bases. The CDR3 has 21 amino acids. Germline loops: CDR1 KGHDR, CDR2 SFDVKD. With 3 bases clipped from V and 1 base from J, the junction kept 12 bases outside the gene matches. In DNA form, the CDR3 reads TGTGCCACCAGTGATGTGTATCCGGGACTAGCGGGGGCCCTGAACACCGGGGAGCTGTTTTTT. Amino acids: CATSDVYPGLAGALNTGELFF.

The sample holds many counts of this clonotype. The rearrangement uses TRBV4-2 and TRBJ1-2, with D perhaps TRBD1 (5 bases). The CDR3 has 16 amino acids. Germline loops: CDR1 LGHNA, CDR2 YNFKEQ. Trimming cost V 1 base and J 3 bases, with 15 bases left between them. In DNA form, the CDR3 reads TGTGCCAGCAGCCAAGTAGGGGCCAGAGGAGACTATGGCTACACCTTC. Translation gives CASSQVGARGDYGYTF.

This clonotype was counted many times. The chain has TRBV7-9 and TRBJ1-1; D is uncertain. Germline CDR1 SEHNR, CDR2 FQNEAQ (reference sequence). The CDR3 sequence is 14 residues long. Trimming shortened V by 1 base and J by 3 bases, and 9 bases separated the two germline ends. The CDR3 DNA reads as TGTGCCAGCAGCTTAGAGTCGACGTACACTGAAGCTTTCTTT. This codes for CASSLESTYTEAFF.

The chain joins TRBV6-1 to TRBJ1-5; D remains ambiguous. V lost 3 bases, J lost 13 bases, and 19 bases lay in between. This CDR3 is 14 amino acids long. Germline assignment: CDR1 MNHNS and CDR2 SASEGT. In nucleotides, the CDR3 is TGTGCCAGCAGTGAGGCGGCCGGTTTATTCCCTCAGCATTTT. This encodes CASSEAAGLFPQHF.

The chain is built from TRBV28 and TRBJ2-7, with 7 bases fitting TRBD1. Trimming cost V 10 bases and J 2 bases; bases outside gene matches: 8. From germline, CDR1 is MDHEN and CDR2 SYDVKM. The CDR3 totals 13 residues. CDR3 sequence: CATAGQVPYEQYF. In DNA form, the CDR3 reads TGTGCCACGGCTGGACAGGTCCCCTACGAGCAGTACTTC.

The gene calls are TRBV4-1 and TRBJ1-3, with 7 bases matching TRBD1. The ends lost 2 bases at V and 0 bases at J; junction bases unmatched: 1. The germline V gene has CDR1 MGHRA and CDR2 YSYEKL. The CDR3 has 15 amino acids. CDR3 sequence (DNA): TGCGCCAGCAGCCAAACAGGGGCCTCTGGAAACACCATATATTTT. It is translated as CASSQTGASGNTIYF.

In its sample, this clonotype was seen many times. The chain employs TRBV25-1 and TRBJ2-3; possibly TRBD1 or TRBD2 for D (7 bases each). The CDR3 consists of 16 residues. Germline loops: CDR1 MGHDK, CDR2 SYGVNS. V lost 4 bases and J 5 bases, leaving 19 bases between the germline ends. CDR3 bases: TGTGCCAGCAGTGCCATCCAGGGGGGGGCGGAAGATACGCAGTATTTT. Its translation: CASSAIQGGAEDTQYF.

This clonotype was counted ten times or more. The V call is TRBV5-1, the J call TRBJ1-1; 7 nucleotides line up with TRBD1. Germline values: CDR1 SGHRS, CDR2 YFSETQ. With 4 bases clipped from V and 4 bases from J, the junction kept 10 bases outside the gene matches. This CDR3 region has 15 residues. CDR3 sequence reads: CASSPLDRASTEAFF. The CDR3 DNA is TGCGCCAGCAGCCCCCTTGACAGGGCCAGCACTGAAGCTTTCTTT.

This clonotype was seen at least ten times. V gene TRBV28 combines with J gene TRBJ2-7, with 8 bases identical to TRBD1. The CDR3 is made up of 11 amino acids. Trimming took 4 bases from V and 10 from J; bases not matched to a gene: 3. Germline V lookup: CDR1 MDHEN, CDR2 SYDVKM. This CDR3 is CASSSPGGQYF. The CDR3 DNA is TGTGCCAGCAGTTCCCCAGGGGGCCAGTACTTC. Full variable domain (missing parts from reference TRBV28 and TRBJ2-7): DVKVTQSSRYLVKRTGEKVFLECVQDMDHENMFWYRQDPGLGLRLIYFSYDVKMKEKGDIPEGYSVSREKKERFSLILESASTNQTSMYLCASSSPGGQYFGPGTRLTVT.

Turning to this clonotype: A much larger clone sits a single nucleotide away, making a read error possible. The gene calls are TRBV24-1 and TRBJ2-1, with no clear D. The V gene's germline CDR1 is KGHDR and CDR2 SFDVKD. V gave up 5 bases and J gave up 6 bases, with 13 bases separating them. CDR3 length: 14 amino acids. CDR3 region: CATSVPWGSNEQFF. The CDR3 DNA reads as TGTGCCACCAGTGTCCCTTGGGGTAGCAATGAGCAGTTCTTC.

The rearrangement uses TRBV6-5 and TRBJ2-7; no definite D call. V was cut by 0 bases and J by 9 bases, with 3 bases left in between. The CDR3 has 10 amino acids. Germline V gene sequence: CDR1 MNHEY, CDR2 SVGAGI. The CDR3 nucleotides read TGTGCCAGCAGTTACTCGCGGCAGTACTTC. Translation gives CASSYSRQYF.